This TCR beta chain comes out of a study of T cells in localized non-small cell lung cancer. The study, taken as a whole, reports: Only one tumor region was sequenced, so heterogeneity remains possible.

Trimming took off 0 bases at V and 5 bases at J, with 7 bases between the two ends. The germline V gene encodes CDR1 SGHNT and CDR2 YYREEE (reference sequence). The CDR3 runs to 13 residues. The table came from immunoSEQ multiplex PCR; TCRdb's copy has only in-frame clones and leaves some out. This sample yields 15,000 to 18,000 clones, of which approximately 87% are seen a single time; under 35% belongs to the top ten. This clone has a handful of counts. Its antigen is currently unknown. This specimen was peripheral blood mononuclear cells, taken before any cancer treatment. The chain recombines TRBV5-4 with TRBJ2-3; D remains ambiguous. This receptor was obtained from a male donor aged 60 or over with stage II lung adenocarcinoma. The CDR3 sequence: CASSLERGDTQYF. CDR3 DNA sequence: TGTGCCAGCAGCTTGGAAAGAGGAGATACGCAGTATTTT.